These 29 T cell receptor beta chains came from one sample sequenced in a study of T cells of healthy individuals. TCRdb recomputed calls from the 5' RACE reads with MiXCR, one row per CDR3 protein. The data contain about 96,000 distinct CDR3 sequences, approximately 15% of them seen just once; the ten biggest clones take up under 7.5%. These receptors all come from a human donor in good health.

Regarding this clonotype: One end of the junction is discordant with germline, which a read error may explain. The rearrangement joins TRBV7-8 to TRBJ2-6; D uncertain. CDR1 is SGHVS and CDR2 is FQNEAQ in the germline V gene. The CDR3 contains 17 residues. CDR3 sequence: CASSPQAQSSWANVLTF. CDR3 coding DNA: TGTGCCAGCAGCCCCCAAGCCCAGTCCTCTTGGGCCAACGTCCTGACTTTC.

The table lists this clonotype with a few counts. This chain links TRBV20-1 with TRBJ2-5, with 11 bases matching TRBD2. Germline CDR1 reads DFQATT; CDR2 reads SNEGSKA (reference sequence). The CDR3 runs to 18 residues. Trimming removed 0 bases from V and 5 bases from J; junction bases left unmatched: 14. CDR3 DNA sequence: TGCAGTGCTAGAGATGGGGGGACTAGCGGCAGAGCGGCGGAGACCCAGTACTTC. This translates into CSARDGGTSGRAAETQYF.

At least ten counts were recorded for this clonotype. The gene calls are TRBV28 and TRBJ2-7, with 8 bases matching TRBD1. Germline-derived CDR1 and CDR2 are MDHEN and SYDVKM. The CDR3 extends over 15 amino acids. V gave up 6 bases and J gave up 1 base; unmatched junction bases: 8. The CDR3 sequence: CASRAPGTGSYEQYF. The CDR3 DNA follows: TGTGCCAGCAGAGCCCCCGGGACAGGATCCTACGAGCAGTACTTC.

The chain joins TRBV9 to TRBJ2-1, with TRBD1 matching over 9 bases. The J segment lost 8 bases and the V segment lost 3 bases, leaving 6 bases of the junction unmatched. Germline V gene data show CDR1 as SGDLS and CDR2 as YYNGEE. This CDR3 has 14 residues. The chain's CDR3 is CASSEGQGGDEQFF. Here the CDR3 DNA reads TGTGCCAGCAGCGAGGGACAGGGTGGCGATGAGCAGTTCTTC. Full variable domain (rest looked up from reference TRBV9 and TRBJ2-1): DSGVTQTPKHLITATGQRVTLRCSPRSGDLSVYWYQQSLDQGLQFLIQYYNGEERAKGNILERFSAQQFPDLHSELNLSSLELGDSALYFCASSEGQGGDEQFFGPGTRLTVL.

The chain couples TRBV3-2 to TRBJ2-7; the listed D gene, TRBD1, was not tested against the DNA. TRBV3-2 is a known pseudogene. There are 17 residues in the CDR3. The CDR3 DNA is TGTGCCAGCAGCCAGGACGTGGGACGGAATTTCTCCTACGAGCAGTACTTC. Translation: CASSQDVGRNFSYEQYF.

This clonotype was recorded many times. The J gene is TRBJ1-5, the V gene TRBV4-2; D is possibly TRBD1 (5 bases). The CDR3 is 15 amino acids. CDR1 and CDR2 from the germline V gene are LGHNA and YNFKEQ. The ends were cut back, 0 bases at V and 7 bases at J, with 13 bases in the middle. The CDR3 here is CASSQEGAGAQPQHF. The CDR3 nucleotides read TGTGCCAGCAGCCAAGAAGGGGCAGGTGCGCAGCCCCAGCATTTT.

CDR3 region: CASHRDSQETQYF. Written as DNA, the CDR3 is TGTGCCAGCCACCGGGACTCCCAAGAGACCCAGTACTTC. The chain has TRBV28 and TRBJ2-5; D perhaps matches TRBD2 (6 bases). The length of the CDR3 is 13 residues. From germline, CDR1 is MDHEN and CDR2 SYDVKM. Trimming pared 8 bases from V and 1 base from J, leaving 11 bases between. The whole variable domain, filled in from reference TRBV28 and TRBJ2-5, reads DVKVTQSSRYLVKRTGEKVFLECVQDMDHENMFWYRQDPGLGLRLIYFSYDVKMKEKGDIPEGYSVSREKKERFSLILESASTNQTSMYLCASHRDSQETQYFGPGTRLLVL.

This chain links TRBV20-1 with TRBJ2-5; TRBD2 matches at 13 bases. This CDR3 is built from 16 residues. CDR1 DFQATT and CDR2 SNEGSKA come from the germline V gene (reference sequence). J gave up 5 bases and V 0 bases, and 6 bases lay outside the gene matches. The CDR3 is CSARDTTSGRRETQYF. In DNA form, the CDR3 reads TGCAGTGCTAGAGATACGACTAGCGGGAGGCGGGAGACCCAGTACTTC.

This clonotype has a count of ten or more. This sequence joins TRBV29-1 and TRBJ1-1; 10 positions agree with TRBD1. V was clipped by 1 base and J by 11 bases; unmatched bases: 7. Per germline, CDR1 SQVTM and CDR2 ANQGSEA. CDR3 length: 13 residues. DNA for the CDR3: TGCAGCGTTGAAGTTTCAGGGACAGGGGACGCTTTCTTT. It yields the protein CSVEVSGTGDAFF.

The V gene is TRBV7-3, the J gene TRBJ1-1; tentatively, D is TRBD1 (5 bases). V was shortened by 1 base and J by 9 bases, with 12 bases between the two germline ends. Germline lookup yields CDR1 SGHTA and CDR2 FQGTGA. The CDR3 totals 13 residues. The CDR3 DNA reads as TGTGCCAGCAGCTTAAAAGAACGGGGGAAAGCTTTCTTT. Translating it yields CASSLKERGKAFF.

This clonotype has more than one count but fewer than ten. V gene TRBV27 combines with J gene TRBJ1-2; no clear D. This CDR3 has 12 residues. Per the germline V gene, CDR1 is MNHEY and CDR2 is SMNVEV (reference sequence). V was clipped by 5 bases and J by 8 bases, with 12 bases between them. CDR3 nucleotides: TGTGCCAGCAGTCCCCCGGGAGAGGGCTACACCTTC. This translates into CASSPPGEGYTF.

This clonotype was observed at least ten times. J is TRBJ2-3 and V is TRBV12-3 or TRBV12-4; D could derive from TRBD1 or TRBD2 (7 bases each). This CDR3 is built from 14 residues. V was trimmed by 5 bases and J by 6 bases, leaving 15 bases between them. In DNA, the CDR3 is TGTGCCAGCAGTCAGGGGGGGGCCCGGGATACGCAGTATTTT. The encoded protein is CASSQGGARDTQYF.

The rearrangement joins TRBV12-3 or TRBV12-4 to TRBJ1-4; possible D gene TRBD1, 6 bases. Trimming took 5 bases from V and 4 from J, leaving 11 bases between them. The CDR3 has 14 amino acids. The CDR3: CASSRQAFNEKLFF. CDR3 nucleotide sequence: TGTGCCAGCAGTCGACAGGCCTTTAATGAAAAACTGTTTTTT.

This clonotype appeared a few times. The chain combines TRBV13 with TRBJ1-2; D remains unclear. CDR3 size: 16 residues. Trimming removed 1 base from V and 6 bases from J, with 18 bases in between. Germline CDR1 and CDR2: PRHDT and FYEKMQ (reference sequence). The chain's CDR3 is CASSLAMGSASHGYTF. In nucleotides, the CDR3 is TGTGCCAGCAGCTTAGCCATGGGTTCCGCCAGCCATGGCTACACCTTC.

The gene calls are TRBV12-3 or TRBV12-4 and TRBJ2-5, with 7 bases fitting TRBD1. Germline trimming cut 3 bases from V and 4 bases from J; bases unmatched to any gene: 5. This CDR3 has 14 residues. CDR3 nucleotide sequence: TGTGCCAGCAGTTTCCGGGACAGAGGAGAGACCCAGTACTTC. It is translated as CASSFRDRGETQYF.

This clonotype came up a few times. The chain uses TRBV28 and TRBJ2-1, with D unclear. The CDR3 extends over 12 amino acids. The germline gives CDR1 MDHEN, CDR2 SYDVKM. Trimming shortened V by 3 bases and J by 2 bases, and 2 bases separated the two germline ends. This CDR3 reads CASSFPYNEQFF. The CDR3 DNA reads as TGTGCCAGCAGTTTCCCCTACAATGAGCAGTTCTTC.

The sample holds a few counts of this clonotype. The chain combines TRBV10-3 with TRBJ2-5, with D perhaps TRBD2 (7 bases). Deletions cut 3 bases from V and 7 bases from J, with 15 bases between. The length of the CDR3 is 14 residues. Germline CDR1 and CDR2: ENHRY and SYGVKD. This CDR3 reads CAISDNGGPGTQYF. CDR3 coding DNA: TGTGCCATCAGTGATAACGGGGGGCCGGGGACCCAGTACTTC.

The chain carries TRBV11-2 and TRBJ1-1; TRBD1 matches 7 bases. J was trimmed by 1 base and V by 5 bases; bases with no gene match: 7. Germline values: CDR1 SGHAT, CDR2 FQNNGV. This CDR3 is 15 amino acids long. The CDR3: CASSPWTGRNTEAFF. CDR3 nucleotide sequence: TGTGCCAGCAGCCCCTGGACAGGTCGGAACACTGAAGCTTTCTTT. The full variable domain, rest sourced from reference TRBV11-2 and TRBJ1-1, is EAGVAQSPRYKIIEKRQSVAFWCNPISGHATLYWYQQILGQGPKLLIQFQNNGVVDDSQLPKDRFSAERLKGVDSTLKIQPAKLEDSAVYLCASSPWTGRNTEAFFGQGTRLTVV.

The chain is built from TRBV5-1 and TRBJ2-2; possibly TRBD1 or TRBD2 for D (6 bases each). V was pared by 0 bases and J by 7 bases, with 10 bases between. CDR1 is SGHRS, CDR2 YFSETQ, per germline. The CDR3 totals 14 residues. The CDR3 sequence is CASSLDREDGELFF. In DNA, the CDR3 is TGCGCCAGCAGCTTGGACAGGGAGGACGGGGAGCTGTTTTTT.

The V and J genes are TRBV2 and TRBJ2-5; D uncertain. Trimming removed 8 bases from V and 1 base from J, with 11 bases in between. This CDR3 is 13 amino acids long. Germline assignment: CDR1 SNHLY and CDR2 FYNNEI. CDR3 amino acids: CASSLEAQETQYF. CDR3 nucleotide sequence: TGTGCCAGCTCTCTTGAAGCCCAAGAGACCCAGTACTTC.

There are a few counts of this clonotype. This chain connects TRBV29-1 to TRBJ1-1, with D perhaps TRBD1 (5 bases). Germline CDR1 reads SQVTM; CDR2 reads ANQGSEA. This CDR3 region has 12 residues. V lost 6 bases, J lost 1 base, and 9 bases lay in between. In DNA form, the CDR3 reads TGCAGCGTGCTCGGGGGGAACACTGAAGCTTTCTTT. This gives the protein CSVLGGNTEAFF.

The CDR3 region is CASSGRGLSPDTQYF. The DNA of the CDR3 is TGCGCCAGCAGCGGACGGGGCCTTTCCCCGGATACGCAGTATTTT. V usage is TRBV5-1 and J usage is TRBJ2-3; D may correspond to TRBD1 or TRBD2 (5 bases each). The CDR3 loop spans 15 amino acids. Germline V CDR1 and CDR2: SGHRS, YFSETQ. Trimming took off 4 bases at V and 6 bases at J, with 18 bases between the two ends.

This clonotype was seen more than once but under ten times. The V gene is TRBV7-2, the J gene TRBJ2-3; D not certain. There are 16 residues in the CDR3. The V and J ends lost 1 base and 6 bases respectively, with 17 bases between them. The germline V gene encodes CDR1 SGHTA and CDR2 FQGNSA. This chain's CDR3 is CASSLVNRLLADTQYF. For the CDR3, the DNA is TGTGCCAGCAGCTTAGTCAACCGACTCCTTGCGGATACGCAGTATTTT.

A few counts support this clonotype. This chain uses TRBV7-9 with TRBJ2-2; 9 positions agree with TRBD1. After removal of 3 bases from V and 4 bases from J, the junction contained 3 bases not matched to a gene. CDR3 length equals 15 residues. Germline CDR1 reads SEHNR; CDR2 reads FQNEAQ (reference sequence). Here the CDR3 DNA reads TGTGCCAGCAGCTTTGGGACAGGGACCACCGGGGAGCTGTTTTTT. Translation: CASSFGTGTTGELFF.

This clonotype occurred many times. The CDR3 DNA follows: TGTGCCAGCAGCTCCGTAGGGACAGGGGATATTAAGCAGTACTTC. Its protein product is CASSSVGTGDIKQYF. This chain uses TRBV7-2 with TRBJ2-7; 10 positions agree with TRBD1. The junction had 11 bases not matched to a gene; V was cut back by 4 bases and J by 8 bases. The CDR3 spans 15 residues. CDR1 and CDR2 from the germline V gene are SGHTA and FQGNSA.

This clonotype was recorded many times. The CDR3 reads CASSPLASADTQYF. The CDR3 DNA follows: TGTGCCAGCAGCCCTTTAGCAAGTGCAGATACGCAGTATTTT. This chain connects TRBV13 to TRBJ2-3; D is unresolved. The V gene's germline CDR1 is PRHDT and CDR2 FYEKMQ (reference sequence). The CDR3 is 14 residues long. Trimming shortened V by 5 bases and J by 4 bases, and 13 bases separated the two germline ends.

The J gene is TRBJ2-3, the V gene TRBV7-9; D is perhaps TRBD1 (5 bases). From germline, CDR1 is SEHNR and CDR2 FQNEAQ (reference sequence). The CDR3 spans 14 residues. Trimming removed 0 bases from V and 2 bases from J, with 6 bases in between. CDR3 nucleotides: TGTGCCAGCAGCTTAGCAGGGGCCACAGATACGCAGTATTTT. Residues: CASSLAGATDTQYF.

This clonotype was seen repeatedly, ten times or more. The V gene is TRBV29-1, the J gene TRBJ2-3, with D tentatively TRBD1 (5 bases). This CDR3 has 14 amino acids. Germline V gene lookup returns CDR1 SQVTM and CDR2 ANQGSEA. V was shortened by 5 bases and J by 0 bases, with 12 bases between the two germline ends. The CDR3: CSVRRATSTDTQYF. The DNA for the CDR3 is TGCAGCGTTCGCAGGGCCACTAGCACAGATACGCAGTATTTT.

The rearrangement uses TRBV28 and TRBJ2-7, with 9 bases aligning to TRBD1. The CDR3 covers 15 residues. Trimming cost V 5 bases and J 3 bases; bases outside gene matches: 8. Germline V gives CDR1 MDHEN, CDR2 SYDVKM. The CDR3 DNA follows: TGTGCCAGCAGTCCGGGACAGGGACCCTTCTACGAGCAGTACTTC. Translation: CASSPGQGPFYEQYF. The whole variable domain, filled in from reference TRBV28 and TRBJ2-7, reads DVKVTQSSRYLVKRTGEKVFLECVQDMDHENMFWYRQDPGLGLRLIYFSYDVKMKEKGDIPEGYSVSREKKERFSLILESASTNQTSMYLCASSPGQGPFYEQYFGPGTRLTVT.